The rows below give T cell receptor beta chains drawn from one sample of a study of patients and donors after allogeneic stem cell transplantation. TCRdb analysed the RT-PCR reads with MiXCR anew, one entry per CDR3 protein. The sample has some 2,500 distinct CDR3 sequences, more than 7% seen once. The specimen was blood, either unsorted or a sorted T cell fraction (not recorded which). Receptor source: a human donor who was either an allogeneic HSCT recipient or a stem cell or donor lymphocyte infusion donor (not recorded which). It is not recorded whose cells these are; they may come from a transplant donor. The CDR3 runs from the conserved cysteine through the conserved F or W. The D gene is left open where the match is weak. Clone size is given for some rows only: seen once, a few or many times, or a class if the clone is expanded.

abundance,d_gene,j_gene,v_gene,CDR3nt,CDR3aa
-,TRBD1,TRBJ1-2,TRBV9,TGTGCCAGCAGCGTAGCTTACCGGACAGGGTCGAGCTATGGCTACACCTTC,CASSVAYRTGSSYGYTF
few,-,TRBJ2-1,TRBV5-1,TGCGCCAGCAGAAGGGAGACTGAGCAGTTCTTC,CASRRETEQFF
-,-,TRBJ1-2,TRBV28,TGTGCCAGTGGGCTGGGCTACACCTTC,CASGLGYTF
few,-,TRBJ2-7,TRBV7-7,TGTGCCAGCAGCTTAGAACGAGGAGGCGAGCAGTACTTC,CASSLERGGEQYF
medium-sized,-,TRBJ1-1,TRBV2,TGTGCCAGCATGCTAGGACCGATCAAAGCTGAAGCTTTCTTT,CASMLGPIKAEAFF
-,TRBD2,TRBJ2-1,TRBV3-1,TGTGCCAGCAGCACCACATTAGCGGGGACTACATATGAGCAGTTCTTC,CASSTTLAGTTYEQFF
few,-,TRBJ2-1,TRBV7-2,TGTGCCAGCAGCTTAGATCCATTGAGCTCCTACAATGAGCAGTTCTTC,CASSLDPLSSYNEQFF
few,-,TRBJ1-2,TRBV4-2,TGTGCCAGCAGCCAAGCTCCGGGGGAACACTATGGCTACACCTTC,CASSQAPGEHYGYTF
few,TRBD1,TRBJ2-5,TRBV30,TGTGCCTGGAGTGGACAGGGAACAGGGCAGACCCAGTACTTC,CAWSGQGTGQTQYF
few,-,TRBJ2-1,TRBV11-1,TGTGCCAGCAGGTTAGATGGTAGCGGAGGATACAATGAGCAGTTCTTC,CASRLDGSGGYNEQFF
-,-,TRBJ1-3,TRBV5-6,TGTGCCAGCAGCTCCTGGACAGTCGGAAACACCATATATTTT,CASSSWTVGNTIYF
-,-,TRBJ2-6,TRBV5-6,TGTGCCAGCAGCTTAGGAGGAGGTGGGGCCAACGTCCTGACTTTC,CASSLGGGGANVLTF
-,-,TRBJ1-2,TRBV6-5,TGTGCCAGCAGTAGACAGGAAAGCTATGGCTACACCTTC,CASSRQESYGYTF
-,TRBD1,TRBJ1-2,TRBV12-3/TRBV12-4,TGTGCCAGCAGTGTACAGACAGGGTTTAGCGGCTACACCTTC,CASSVQTGFSGYTF
medium-sized,TRBD1,TRBJ1-4,TRBV5-5,TGTGCCAGCAGCCCATCCGGGACAGGGGAAGGAAAACTGTTTTTT,CASSPSGTGEGKLFF
few,TRBD1,TRBJ2-5,TRBV12-3/TRBV12-4,TGTGCCAGCAGTATCGGACAGGGATGGCAAGAGACCCAGTACTTC,CASSIGQGWQETQYF
medium-sized,TRBD2,TRBJ2-7,TRBV5-1,TGCGCCAGCAGCTTAGCGGGAGGGCCGTGGGACGAGCAGTACTTC,CASSLAGGPWDEQYF